The 27 T cell receptor beta chains below come from one sample, sequenced in a study of tumor and adjacent non-tumor tissue in lung cancer (dated by TCRdb to the late 2010s). Bulk unsorted tissue served as the source for RNA extraction, and RNA quality was assessed using a NanoDrop ND-1000 and an Agilent 2100. Libraries were built with multiplex PCR. The sequencer listed for this sample is Illumina HiSeq 2500. TCRbeta libraries were built by three rounds of nested PCR using primers (Table S4), following protocols modified from ARM-PCR. TCRdb reprocessing: public reads trimmed at Q25 with fastp, clones called with MiXCR, in-frame beta chains kept. Rows are combined by CDR3 protein, so each entry shows the most common genes and DNA. The table for this sample lists roughly 150,000 distinct CDR3 sequences; approximately 66% of them were counted only once. The ten largest make up 18% of the sample. Sequencing was done on a sample of lung tumor tissue. The receptors were gathered from a man aged 60 to 69 with small cell lung cancer.

The CDR3: CASSARGGAQGGTEAFF. CDR3 DNA sequence: TGTGCCAGCAGCGCCCGAGGCGGGGCCCAGGGAGGCACTGAAGCTTTCTTT. The V gene is TRBV9, the J gene TRBJ1-1, with a possible D match to TRBD1 (5 bases). The CDR3 runs to 17 residues. Trimming shortened V by 3 bases and J by 4 bases, and 22 bases separated the two germline ends. Looked up from germline, CDR1 is SGDLS and CDR2 is YYNGEE.

Only a few counts were recorded for this clonotype. The gene calls are TRBV6-2 or TRBV6-3 and TRBJ2-2; D ambiguous. The CDR3 length is 16 residues. V was cut by 1 base and J by 0 bases, with 9 bases left in between. CDR1 is MNHEY and CDR2 is SVGEGT in the germline V gene. The CDR3 DNA sequence: TGTGCCAGCAGTTACTGGAGACCTCCGAACACCGGGGAGCTGTTTTTT. Translated, it gives CASSYWRPPNTGELFF.

The table lists this clonotype with a few counts. One base away lies a much larger clone, so this may be a sequencing read error. The gene calls are TRBV11-2 and TRBJ2-5; 10 nucleotides agree with TRBD2. The CDR3 spans 17 residues. Germline-derived CDR1 and CDR2 are SGHAT and FQNNGV. The CDR3 spells CSSSLGTILAGIQTQYF. Here the CDR3 DNA reads TGTTCCAGCAGCTTAGGTACGATACTAGCGGGAATCCAGACCCAGTACTTC.

This clonotype was seen a few times. This rearrangement joins TRBV20-1 to TRBJ2-1; D might be TRBD1 (5 bases). Germline loops: CDR1 DFQATT, CDR2 SNEGSKA (reference sequence). V dropped 3 bases and J dropped 8 bases, with 20 bases sitting between them. CDR3 length equals 15 residues. The CDR3, as DNA: TGCAGTGCTAGTAATGGCCTAAGGGGTTTGTATGAGCAGTTCTTC. This sequence encodes CSASNGLRGLYEQFF.

Remarks on this clonotype: This may be a read error: a much more frequent sequence differs by one nucleotide. The J gene is TRBJ2-7, the V gene TRBV7-3, with 7 positions matching TRBD2. The CDR3 contains 13 residues. Germline CDR1 and CDR2: SGHTA and FQGTGA. The V segment lost 5 bases and the J segment 6 bases; nucleotides outside the gene matches: 7. The CDR3 loop reads CASSIRPGGEQYF. The CDR3 bases are TGTGCCAGCAGCATACGCCCGGGGGGCGAGCAGTACTTC.

The J gene is TRBJ2-3, the V gene TRBV20-1; 8 nucleotides line up with TRBD1. V was clipped by 5 bases and J by 6 bases; unmatched bases: 7. Germline V lookup: CDR1 DFQATT, CDR2 SNEGSKA (reference sequence). The CDR3 covers 13 residues. The chain's CDR3 is CSARTGRTDTQYF. Here the CDR3 DNA reads TGCAGTGCTCGGACAGGGCGGACGGATACGCAGTATTTT.

This rearrangement joins TRBV6-1 to TRBJ2-7, with 10 nucleotides matching TRBD2. The CDR3 is 13 amino acids. Germline V gene data show CDR1 as MNHNS and CDR2 as SASEGT. Losses at the gene ends were 5 bases for V and 5 bases for J; bases not matched to a gene: 3. The CDR3 here is CASSPAGGNEQYF. CDR3 in DNA: TGTGCCAGCAGTCCAGCGGGAGGGAACGAGCAGTACTTC.

This chain connects TRBV29-1 to TRBJ1-2; D perhaps matches TRBD1 (5 bases). Germline V gene sequence: CDR1 SQVTM, CDR2 ANQGSEA. CDR3 length equals 12 residues. CDR3 residues: CSVAGIEYGYTF. The CDR3, as DNA: TGCAGTGTCGCAGGGATAGAGTATGGCTACACCTTC. The full variable domain, completed using reference TRBV29-1 and TRBJ1-2, is SAVISQKPSRDICQRGTSLTIQCQVDSQVTMMFWYRQQPGQSLTLIATANQGSEATYESGFVIDKFPISRPNLTFSTLTVSNMSPEDSSIYLCSVAGIEYGYTFGSGTRLTVV.

This chain uses TRBV11-2 with TRBJ2-5, with TRBD1 identical over 8 bases. This CDR3 has 16 amino acids. From germline, CDR1 is SGHAT and CDR2 FQNNGV. V gave up 5 bases and J gave up 13 bases; unmatched junction bases: 21. CDR3 in amino acids: CASSPRTGWGQEILYF. CDR3 sequence (DNA): TGTGCCAGCAGCCCCAGGACAGGGTGGGGCCAAGAGATCCTGTACTTC.

A note on this clonotype: One end of the junction fails to match germline, which may point to a read error. V gene TRBV4-1 combines with J gene TRBJ2-5; D may match TRBD1 or TRBD2 (5 bases each). This CDR3 comprises 15 residues. Germline CDR1 MGHRA, CDR2 YSYEKL. Here the CDR3 DNA reads TGCGCCAGCAGCCCCGGGGAGAGGGGAAGAGAGACCCTGTACTTC. Residues: CASSPGERGRETLYF.

Notes on this clonotype: A junction end diverges from the germline sequence, so it may reflect a read error. J is TRBJ2-1 and V is TRBV6-2 or TRBV6-3, with 7 positions matching TRBD2. This CDR3 spans 15 amino acids. CDR1 is MNHEY, CDR2 SVGEGT, per germline. This chain's CDR3 is CASSPLSGRYNEKSF. CDR3 in DNA: TGTGCCAGCAGCCCTCTTAGCGGGCGATACAATGAGAAGTCCTTC.

About this clonotype itself: A read error may be the cause here, since a much bigger clone is one base away. V is TRBV20-1 and J is TRBJ1-2; TRBD1 might be the D (5 bases). Germline CDR1 and CDR2: DFQATT and SNEGSKA (reference sequence). The V end was cut by 4 bases, the J end by 4 bases, with 10 bases between. The CDR3 has 12 residues. The CDR3 spells CSAIGDFYGYTF. In DNA, the CDR3 is TGCAGTGCTATAGGGGACTTCTATGGCTACACCTTC.

This clonotype came up once. Possible read error: a much larger clone is one base away. The chain uses TRBV4-2 and TRBJ2-7, with D possibly matching TRBD2 (7 bases). V was shortened by 7 bases and J by 0 bases, with 25 bases between the two germline ends. Germline lookup yields CDR1 LGHNA and CDR2 YNFKEQ. CDR3 length: 18 residues. As DNA, the CDR3 is TGTGCCAGCACCCATGAAAAGGGAGGGGGAGGGCTCTCCTACGAGCAGTACTTC. Its protein product is CASTHEKGGGGLSYEQYF.

A word on this clonotype: A much larger clone is a single base away; this may be a read error. This chain links TRBV5-1 with TRBJ2-1, with TRBD2 identical over 12 bases. The germline V gene encodes CDR1 SGHRS and CDR2 YFSETQ. The CDR3 has 17 residues. CDR3 amino acids: CVSSLGLAGFSYNEQFF. The DNA for the CDR3 is TGCGTCAGCAGCTTGGGACTAGCGGGCTTCTCCTACAATGAGCAGTTCTTC.

The chain is built from TRBV7-8 and TRBJ1-1; no definite D call. V lost 2 bases, J lost 9 bases, and 10 bases lay in between. Germline V lookup: CDR1 SGHVS, CDR2 FQNEAQ. CDR3 size: 12 residues. CDR3 amino acids: CASSLIGIQAFF. CDR3 DNA: TGTGCCAGCAGCTTAATTGGCATTCAAGCTTTCTTT.

On this clonotype itself: A read error may be the cause here, since a much bigger clone is one base away. The chain employs TRBV12-3 or TRBV12-4 and TRBJ2-5; D may be TRBD1 (5 bases). This CDR3 contains 13 residues. The CDR3 loop is CVSRAGHYETQYF. The CDR3 bases are TGTGTCAGCAGGGCAGGTCATTACGAGACCCAGTACTTC.

Worth noting for this clonotype: The junction and the germline gene differ at one end; a read error may be behind it. The chain uses TRBV5-4 and TRBJ2-5; D may be TRBD1 (6 bases). This CDR3 contains 14 residues. Looked up from germline, CDR1 is SGHNT and CDR2 is YYREEE (reference sequence). In DNA, the CDR3 is TGTGCCAGCAATTTCGCAGGGGTGGCAGAGGCCCAGTACTTC. Protein sequence: CASNFAGVAEAQYF.

The sample holds a few counts of this clonotype. The chain has TRBV5-1 and TRBJ2-5, with 9 bases fitting TRBD1. CDR1 is SGHRS, CDR2 YFSETQ, per germline. This CDR3 comprises 13 residues. V was clipped by 5 bases and J by 3 bases; unmatched bases: 2. CDR3 sequence: CASSGDREETQYF. The CDR3 nucleotides read TGCGCCAGCAGTGGGGACAGGGAAGAGACCCAGTACTTC.

With regard to this clonotype: Because the CDR3 is missing its conserved closing phenylalanine or tryptophan, this is likely a read error. The chain joins TRBV29-1 to TRBJ2-5, with TRBD1 identical over 10 bases. The germline V gene has CDR1 SQVTM and CDR2 ANQGSEA. The J segment lost 7 bases and the V segment lost 3 bases, leaving 14 bases of the junction unmatched. This CDR3 region has 16 residues. Here the CDR3 DNA reads TGCAGCGTTGAGGGACAGGGGTCTGCGGATTTTGTGACCCAGTACCTC. Amino acids: CSVEGQGSADFVTQYL.

In this sample, this clonotype turned up a few times. The chain is built from TRBV11-3 and TRBJ2-1; a possible D gene is TRBD1 (5 bases). The CDR3 has 12 residues. V was clipped by 5 bases and J by 7 bases, with 9 bases between them. Germline-derived CDR1 and CDR2 are SGHNT and YENEEA. The DNA for the CDR3 is TGTGCCAGCAGCCTTAACAGGAATGAGCAGTTCTTC. Translating it yields CASSLNRNEQFF.

Ten or more counts support this clonotype. The chain uses TRBV20-1 and TRBJ2-2; 11 positions match TRBD1. This CDR3 has 14 amino acids. V trimming: 3 bases; J trimming: 8 bases; junction bases outside the gene matches: 5. Germline loops: CDR1 DFQATT, CDR2 SNEGSKA (reference sequence). The CDR3 region is CSASGQGARGELFF. CDR3 sequence (DNA): TGCAGTGCTAGTGGACAGGGGGCAAGGGGGGAGCTGTTTTTT.

With respect to this clonotype: At one boundary the junction diverges from the germline segment, which might be a read error. The rearrangement links TRBV12-3 or TRBV12-4 to TRBJ2-3; tentative D call: TRBD2 (6 bases). This CDR3 spans 15 amino acids. The CDR3 is CDSSPQAGLEDTQYF. The CDR3 coding sequence is TGTGACAGCAGTCCTCAGGCGGGGCTAGAGGATACGCAGTATTTT.

In regard to this clonotype: Given a much more abundant clone one base away, this may be a read error. V is TRBV6-5 and J is TRBJ2-7, with 7 bases lining up with TRBD1. The CDR3 has 15 amino acids. The trim removed 0 bases at V and 8 bases at J, leaving 10 bases unmatched. From germline, CDR1 is MNHEY and CDR2 SVGAGI. CDR3 amino acids: CASSYSTGLGYKQYF. The CDR3 DNA reads TGTGCCAGCAGTTACTCGACAGGGCTAGGATACAAGCAGTACTTC.

This clonotype has a handful of counts. This sequence joins TRBV4-2 and TRBJ1-1, with 7 nucleotides matching TRBD1. V was clipped by 1 base and J by 6 bases; unmatched bases: 5. The germline V gene encodes CDR1 LGHNA and CDR2 YNFKEQ. This CDR3 is built from 14 residues. CDR3 nucleotides: TGTGCCAGCAGCCAAGGACAGGGAGCCGCTGAAGCTTTCTTT. As protein: CASSQGQGAAEAFF.

This clonotype was picked up a small number of times. The junction does not match germline at one end; this may be a read error. V and J are TRBV29-1 and TRBJ2-5; D is perhaps TRBD1 (8 bases). The CDR3 contains 12 residues. Per the germline V gene, CDR1 is SQVTM and CDR2 is ANQGSEA. This CDR3 reads CSLRTGRGAQYF. The CDR3 DNA reads TGCAGCCTCCGGACAGGGAGGGGGGCCCAGTATTTC.

Points on this clonotype: In this CDR3 the conserved last residue, phenylalanine or tryptophan, is missing, so a read error is likely. V and J are TRBV6-5 and TRBJ1-1; D uncertain. The CDR3 totals 15 residues. Germline lookup yields CDR1 MNHEY and CDR2 SVGAGI. The V gene lost 0 bases and the J gene lost 2 bases, with 10 bases spanning the gap. The CDR3 loop reads CASSYSRQRNTEAFI. Here the CDR3 DNA reads TGTGCCAGCAGTTACTCCCGCCAGAGAAACACTGAAGCTTTCATT.

The chain employs TRBV20-1 and TRBJ2-3; D is perhaps TRBD1 (6 bases). The CDR3 covers 14 residues. Germline lookup yields CDR1 DFQATT and CDR2 SNEGSKA (reference sequence). V was shortened by 4 bases and J by 6 bases, with 17 bases between the two germline ends. The DNA for the CDR3 is TGCAGTGCTATGTGGGGGCCTGAAGGCGATACGCAGTATTTT. It encodes CSAMWGPEGDTQYF.